This entry concerns a single TCR beta chain. The data were obtained in a study of blood T cell repertoires in COVID-19. Across the study: Samples taken during acute and convalescent COVID-19 were collected in the United States, Italy and Spain.

How the authors handled the data: The authors estimated nucleated cell counts from reference gene primer amplification. TCRdb's table, derived via immunoSEQ multiplex PCR, lists solely in-frame clones and lacks some. For V, J and clone size, that table is used; D and trimming come from the DNA. In the table there are under 300,000 clones, about 90% of which are singletons. Trimming removed 1 base from V and 9 bases from J, with 10 bases in between. The CDR3 is made up of 13 amino acids. Germline V gene sequence: CDR1 SGHAT, CDR2 FQNNGV. Cohort placement rested on clinical history that participants reported themselves.

Sample: PBMCs or T cells enriched from blood (not recorded which). This TCR was sampled from a human donor in a cohort exposed to, infected with or recovered from COVID-19 (not recorded which). The donor label of this sample is uncertain. V usage is TRBV11-2 and J usage is TRBJ2-1; D remains unclear. CDR3 loop: CASSLGAVTEQFF. The CDR3, as DNA: TGTGCCAGCAGCTTAGGGGCCGTCACTGAGCAGTTCTTC.